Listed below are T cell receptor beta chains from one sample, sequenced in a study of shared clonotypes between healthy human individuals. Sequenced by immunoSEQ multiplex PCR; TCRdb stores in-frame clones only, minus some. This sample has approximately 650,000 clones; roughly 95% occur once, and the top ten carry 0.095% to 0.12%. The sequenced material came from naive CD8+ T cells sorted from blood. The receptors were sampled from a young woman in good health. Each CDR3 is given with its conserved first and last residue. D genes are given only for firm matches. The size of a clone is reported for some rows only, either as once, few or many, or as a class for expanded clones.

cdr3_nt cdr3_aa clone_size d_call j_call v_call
TGTGCCAGCAGTCTGACGGGACAGCGATCCCCCTATGGCTACACCTTC CASSLTGQRSPYGYTF . TRBD1 TRBJ1-2 TRBV27
TGTGCCAGTAGTCCCTTGGAGTTGGTGGGGACAGGAACTATTAACTATGGCTACACCTTC CASSPLELVGTGTINYGYTF . TRBD1 TRBJ1-2 TRBV19
TGTGCCAGCAGCGGGTGGGCCCCCGGGACTGCCGTCAGTTATGGCTACACCTTC CASSGWAPGTAVSYGYTF . . TRBJ1-2 TRBV5-8
TGTGCCAGCAGCGACTACAGGGGGGAATCCTACAATGAGCAGTTCTTC CASSDYRGESYNEQFF . TRBD1 TRBJ2-1 TRBV11-2
TGTGCCAGCAGCGTAACAGGGATTAGCTATGGCTACACCTTC CASSVTGISYGYTF . . TRBJ1-2 TRBV9
TGTGCCAGCAGTGAGGGGACAAACTACGAGCAGTACTTC CASSEGTNYEQYF . . TRBJ2-7 TRBV2
TGTGCCAGCAACCCCGGGACAGGCTACGAGCAGTACTTC CASNPGTGYEQYF . TRBD1 TRBJ2-7 TRBV27
TGTGCCACCAGCGAGAGGAACACTGAAGCTTTCTTT CATSERNTEAFF . . TRBJ1-1 TRBV15
TGTGCCAGCAGAGGGGACAGGGGGCTCGGGGATACGCAGTATTTT CASRGDRGLGDTQYF . TRBD1 TRBJ2-3 TRBV11-2
TGCGCCAGCAGCTTGGCCGGGACAGAAGATAACTATGGCTACACCTTC CASSLAGTEDNYGYTF once TRBD1 TRBJ1-2 TRBV5-1
TGCAGCGTTGAAGATGAGGGGGAGGGGAGAGATACGCAGTATTTT CSVEDEGEGRDTQYF once . TRBJ2-3 TRBV29-1
TGCGCCAGCAGTGAGCCTCTGGGGTCCTCCTACGAGCAGTACTTC CASSEPLGSSYEQYF . . TRBJ2-7 TRBV10-2
TGCGCCAGCAGCGAAAACAGGGTCCCCTCCGGAAACACCATATATTTT CASSENRVPSGNTIYF . . TRBJ1-3 TRBV5-1
TGTGCCAGCAGCCCCCCGGACAGGGGACCCTATGGCTACACCTTC CASSPPDRGPYGYTF . TRBD1 TRBJ1-2 TRBV5-4
TGTGCCAGCAGCTTGGTCATAGGACCCCAAGAGACCCAGTACTTC CASSLVIGPQETQYF . . TRBJ2-5 TRBV7-9
TGTGCCAGCAGCCTTAACCCGTACTCTGGAAACACCATATATTTT CASSLNPYSGNTIYF once . TRBJ1-3 TRBV5-6
TGTGCCAGCAGTGAAGCGGGAGGCGGGGGGGAAGCAGATACGCAGTATTTT CASSEAGGGGEADTQYF . TRBD2 TRBJ2-3 TRBV6-1
TGCGCCAGCATGGCGGTTGGAACTGAAGCTTTCTTT CASMAVGTEAFF . . TRBJ1-1 TRBV23-1
TGTGCCAGCAGTTTGAGGGGCCCGTCCTACAATGAGCAGTTCTTC CASSLRGPSYNEQFF . . TRBJ2-1 TRBV27
TGTGCCGTTGGTCGGAACAATGAGCAGTTCTTC CAVGRNNEQFF . . TRBJ2-1 TRBV10-3
TGCGCCAGCAGCCAAGTGGATTCGCTAGGGCGGTTAGCCAAAAACATTCAGTACTTC CASSQVDSLGRLAKNIQYF once . TRBJ2-4 TRBV4-1
TGTGCCAGCAGGGGGAGGACAGGGGCTGGAAACACCATATATTTT CASRGRTGAGNTIYF . TRBD1 TRBJ1-3 TRBV6-1
TGCGCCAGCAGCCCGCGGGCCTTGAGCTACGAGCAGTACTTC CASSPRALSYEQYF . . TRBJ2-7 TRBV4-1
TGTGCCTCCCGGTGGTTCGGCAATCAGCCCCAGCATTTT CASRWFGNQPQHF . . TRBJ1-5 TRBV28
TGTGCCAGCGAGCGGCTTAGAGGACTAGCGGGAGGGAACACCTACGAGCAGTACTTC CASERLRGLAGGNTYEQYF once TRBD2 TRBJ2-7 TRBV27
TGTGCCAGCAGTCGGGGTAAGGGGCAGGTACTCTACAATGAGCAGTTCTTC CASSRGKGQVLYNEQFF . . TRBJ2-1 TRBV25-1
TGTGCCAGCAGCGTTCAGAACACCGGGGAGCTGTTTTTT CASSVQNTGELFF . . TRBJ2-2 TRBV9
TGTGCCAGCAGCTTAGCTCCTTGGGGAACAGAATCCTACAATGAGCAGTTCTTC CASSLAPWGTESYNEQFF . . TRBJ2-1 TRBV7-9
TGTGCCAGCAGCGTAGATCTGGGGGGTCAGCCCCAGCATTTT CASSVDLGGQPQHF . . TRBJ1-5 TRBV9
TGTGCCAGGAATCTAGCGGACTCCTACAATGAGCAGTTCTTC CARNLADSYNEQFF . TRBD2 TRBJ2-1 TRBV2
TGTGCCAGCAGCGGCGGGACTAGCTACCAGTCCGGGGAGCTGTTTTTT CASSGGTSYQSGELFF . TRBD2 TRBJ2-2 TRBV5-4
TGTGCCAGCAGTTTCTACGGGACAGGGAACTCTGGAAACACCATATATTTT CASSFYGTGNSGNTIYF few TRBD1 TRBJ1-3 TRBV28
TGTGCCAGCAGGAGAGGTCCAAGCTCCTACGAGCAGTACTTC CASRRGPSSYEQYF . . TRBJ2-7 TRBV2
TGTGCCACCGAGAGGACTAGCCGCCTTAACTATGGCTACACCTTC CATERTSRLNYGYTF . . TRBJ1-2 TRBV28
TGTGCCAGTAGTATTGGTCCTACCTACAATGAGCAGTTCTTC CASSIGPTYNEQFF . . TRBJ2-1 TRBV19
TGCGCCAGCAGCTTGTTGCAACCCCCGGAGCAGTACTTC CASSLLQPPEQYF . . TRBJ2-7 TRBV5-1
TGTGCCAGCAGCTTAGATTCGTATCTAGCGGGAGCTCTTCCCGGGGAGCTGTTTTTT CASSLDSYLAGALPGELFF . TRBD2 TRBJ2-2 TRBV11-2
TGTGCCAGCAGTTTAAGCGGCGGAGAGGTCCCAAACGAGCAGTACTTC CASSLSGGEVPNEQYF . . TRBJ2-7 TRBV27
TGCGCCAGCAGCTTGGGGTCGGGGGGAACTTACGAGCAGTACTTC CASSLGSGGTYEQYF . TRBD2 TRBJ2-7 TRBV5-1
TGTGCCAGCAGCTTAGTGGGGGGGCGCGTCTACGAGCAGTACTTC CASSLVGGRVYEQYF . . TRBJ2-7 TRBV13
TGTGCCAGCAGTGAATCGTCCAGGGGCCTCTATGGCTACACCTTC CASSESSRGLYGYTF . . TRBJ1-2 TRBV2
TGTGCCAGCAGAAGTATCCAGGGCCTCAATGAAAAACTGTTTTTT CASRSIQGLNEKLFF . . TRBJ1-4 TRBV6-5
TGTGCCAGCAGCTTAGGAGGTACTGAGCAGTTCTTC CASSLGGTEQFF . . TRBJ2-1 TRBV7-8
TGTGCCAGCAGAGAGACGGTGAACACTGAAGCTTTCTTT CASRETVNTEAFF . . TRBJ1-1 TRBV2
TGCGCCAGCAGTGGGACAGGGGCAGGCTACGAGCAGTACTTC CASSGTGAGYEQYF . TRBD1 TRBJ2-7 TRBV10-2
TGTGCCAGCAGCGCAGGACAGGGTTACGAGCAGTACTTC CASSAGQGYEQYF . TRBD1 TRBJ2-7 TRBV11-2
TGTGCCAGCAGCCCAACGAAAGGGGTTGCGCAGATAACACCGAACACTGAAGCTTTCTTT CASSPTKGVAQITPNTEAFF . . TRBJ1-1 TRBV7-6
TGTGCCAGCTGGAACACAGGGTTTGGTGAAAAACTGTTTTTT CASWNTGFGEKLFF once . TRBJ1-4 TRBV2
TGTGCCAGCAGCAAAAGACTAGATACGCAGTATTTT CASSKRLDTQYF . . TRBJ2-3 TRBV16
TGCGCCAGCAGCCAACAATGGGGAGGTCAGCCCCAGCATTTT CASSQQWGGQPQHF few . TRBJ1-5 TRBV4-1
TGTGCCAGCAGCTTAATAAATAGCAATCAGCCCCAGCATTTT CASSLINSNQPQHF . . TRBJ1-5 TRBV7-9
TGTGCCAGCCGGGACCCAGAGGGTCACGAGCAGTACTTC CASRDPEGHEQYF . . TRBJ2-7 TRBV27
TGTGCCAGCAGTCCGTCTCAGGGACAGCTGCTCCAGCCCCAGCATTTT CASSPSQGQLLQPQHF once TRBD1 TRBJ1-5 TRBV27